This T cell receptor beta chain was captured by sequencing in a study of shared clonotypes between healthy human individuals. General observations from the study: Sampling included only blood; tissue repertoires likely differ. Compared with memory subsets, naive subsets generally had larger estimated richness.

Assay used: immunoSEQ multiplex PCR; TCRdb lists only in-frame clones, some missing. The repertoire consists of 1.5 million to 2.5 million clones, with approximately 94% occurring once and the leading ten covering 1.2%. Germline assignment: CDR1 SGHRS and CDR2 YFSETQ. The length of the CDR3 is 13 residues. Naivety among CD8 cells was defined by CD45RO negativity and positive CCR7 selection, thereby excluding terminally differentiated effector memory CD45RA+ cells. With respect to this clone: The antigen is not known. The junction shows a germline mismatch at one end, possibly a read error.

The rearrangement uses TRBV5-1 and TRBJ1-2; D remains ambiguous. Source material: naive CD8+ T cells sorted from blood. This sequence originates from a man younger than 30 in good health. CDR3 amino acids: CASHLDMMGGYTF. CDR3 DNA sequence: TGTGCCAGCCACCTCGACATGATGGGTGGCTACACCTTC.